These T cell receptor beta chains were read from a single sample in a study of cytotoxic CD8 clonotypes in ibrutinib-treated CLL. This table comes from immunoSEQ multiplex PCR, and its TCRdb copy is limited to in-frame clones, with some not included. Among some 63,000 clones listed, about nine tenths were seen once. The input for sequencing was PBMCs, taken after 12 months of ibrutinib treatment. These TCRs come from a human donor with chronic lymphocytic leukemia. Both conserved end residues are part of each CDR3. Fields, in order: CDR3 DNA, CDR3 protein, D gene, clone size, CDR3 length, V gene, J gene. D genes are given only for firm matches. For some rows the clone size is stated as once, few or many, or as a class when expanded; others skip it.

DNA: TGTGCCAGCAGCCTAAACACTGAAGCTTTCTTT; CDR3: CASSLNTEAFF; D: -; size: -; length: 11; V: TRBV7-8; J: TRBJ1-1
DNA: TGCGCCAGCAACTGGTATTTGGGGGGAGCGGGAGTTTATGAGCAGTTCTTC; CDR3: CASNWYLGGAGVYEQFF; D: TRBD2; size: -; length: 17; V: TRBV4-1; J: TRBJ2-1
DNA: TGTGCCAGCACCAATAGGGGTAATGAGCAGTTCTTC; CDR3: CASTNRGNEQFF; D: -; size: -; length: 12; V: TRBV25-1; J: TRBJ2-1
DNA: TGTGCCAGCAGCCGGGGGGTGAAGACCTATGGCTACACCTTC; CDR3: CASSRGVKTYGYTF; D: -; size: -; length: 14; V: TRBV5-4; J: TRBJ1-2
DNA: TGTGCCAGCAGCGGATGGACGGAGAGCAATCAGCCCCAGCATTTT; CDR3: CASSGWTESNQPQHF; D: -; size: -; length: 15; V: TRBV7-8; J: TRBJ1-5
DNA: TGTGCCAGCAGCTCAACTAGCGGGAGGGCCGGGGACATTCAGTACTTC; CDR3: CASSSTSGRAGDIQYF; D: TRBD2; size: -; length: 16; V: TRBV7-8; J: TRBJ2-4
DNA: TGTGCCAGCGGGACCTGGGGGAGCGGTGAGCAGTTCTTC; CDR3: CASGTWGSGEQFF; D: -; size: -; length: 13; V: TRBV27; J: TRBJ2-1
DNA: TGTGCCAGCAGCCCCAGACTAGCGGCGTACCAAGAGACCCAGTACTTC; CDR3: CASSPRLAAYQETQYF; D: TRBD2; size: -; length: 16; V: TRBV11-1; J: TRBJ2-5
DNA: TGCAGCGTTGAAATTGTGTCGGCCCGCGAGCAGTACTTC; CDR3: CSVEIVSAREQYF; D: -; size: -; length: 13; V: TRBV29-1; J: TRBJ2-7
DNA: TGCGCCAGCAGGGCCCCCGGAAACAATGAGCAGTTCTTC; CDR3: CASRAPGNNEQFF; D: -; size: -; length: 13; V: TRBV5-1; J: TRBJ2-1
DNA: TGTGCCAGCAGTGCCGTGAGGACTTACTATGGCTACACCTTC; CDR3: CASSAVRTYYGYTF; D: -; size: -; length: 14; V: TRBV28; J: TRBJ1-2
DNA: TGTGCCAGCAGCTCGTGGGGGTCATACAATGAGCAGTTCTTC; CDR3: CASSSWGSYNEQFF; D: -; size: -; length: 14; V: TRBV7-6; J: TRBJ2-1
DNA: TGTGCCAGCAGCTTAGTGTGGGGAAGCGCGGACGAGCAGTACTTC; CDR3: CASSLVWGSADEQYF; D: -; size: -; length: 15; V: TRBV7-2; J: TRBJ2-7
DNA: TGTGCCAGCAGCGAGACTAGTTTGAGCTCCTACGAGCAGTACTTC; CDR3: CASSETSLSSYEQYF; D: -; size: -; length: 15; V: TRBV11-3; J: TRBJ2-7
DNA: TGTGCCATCAGTGAAAGACAGGCGAACACTGAAGCTTTCTTT; CDR3: CAISERQANTEAFF; D: -; size: -; length: 14; V: TRBV10-3; J: TRBJ1-1
DNA: TGCGCCAGCAGCCGGGAGAGGGCAGCGAACACCGGGGAGCTGTTTTTT; CDR3: CASSRERAANTGELFF; D: -; size: -; length: 16; V: TRBV4-1; J: TRBJ2-2
DNA: TGTGCCTCCAAGGACGTGGGCTACACCTTC; CDR3: CASKDVGYTF; D: -; size: -; length: 10; V: TRBV30; J: TRBJ1-2
DNA: TGCAGCGTTGTAGAAGGAGGCACTGAAGCTTTCTTT; CDR3: CSVVEGGTEAFF; D: -; size: -; length: 12; V: TRBV29-1; J: TRBJ1-1
DNA: TGTGCCAGCAGTTTTACGGGGCTCTACGAGCAGTACTTC; CDR3: CASSFTGLYEQYF; D: -; size: -; length: 13; V: TRBV27; J: TRBJ2-7
DNA: TGTGCCAGTAGGTCAGGGGCCCTTGGGGGAACCGGGGAGCTGTTTTTT; CDR3: CASRSGALGGTGELFF; D: -; size: -; length: 16; V: TRBV19; J: TRBJ2-2
DNA: TGCGCCAGCTCCCGGGTTCCAAGGAACACTGAAGCTTTCTTT; CDR3: CASSRVPRNTEAFF; D: -; size: -; length: 14; V: TRBV5-1; J: TRBJ1-1
DNA: TGCGCCAGCAGCCGGGGTCCGGGGACCACACTCATTTACACTGAAGCTTTCTTT; CDR3: CASSRGPGTTLIYTEAFF; D: -; size: few; length: 18; V: TRBV5-1; J: TRBJ1-1
DNA: TGTGCCAGCAGTTCATCGACAGGGGGCAATCAGCCCCAGCATTTT; CDR3: CASSSSTGGNQPQHF; D: TRBD1; size: few; length: 15; V: TRBV28; J: TRBJ1-5
DNA: TGTGCCAGTAGTATAGATGGCAGGGACGCTCTACGAGAGCAGTACTTC; CDR3: CASSIDGRDALREQYF; D: -; size: -; length: 16; V: TRBV19; J: TRBJ2-7
DNA: TGTGCCAGCAGTGGCGGGACAGGGGCTACCGGGGAGCTGTTTTTT; CDR3: CASSGGTGATGELFF; D: TRBD1; size: -; length: 15; V: TRBV27; J: TRBJ2-2
DNA: TGTGCCAGCGCTACGGCAGGGGGGGGTCGAGAGACCCAGTACTTC; CDR3: CASATAGGGRETQYF; D: -; size: -; length: 15; V: TRBV7-7; J: TRBJ2-5
DNA: TGTGCCAGCAGCGTAGCTTCCTCTAGCGGGAGACGGACAGATACGCAGTATTTT; CDR3: CASSVASSSGRRTDTQYF; D: TRBD2; size: once; length: 18; V: TRBV9; J: TRBJ2-3
DNA: TGTGCCAGCAGCGTAGGTGGTTCTAGCACAGATACGCAGTATTTT; CDR3: CASSVGGSSTDTQYF; D: -; size: -; length: 15; V: TRBV9; J: TRBJ2-3
DNA: TGCGCCAGCAGCCTAGCGGGCGGAGACTATGGCTACACCTTC; CDR3: CASSLAGGDYGYTF; D: -; size: -; length: 14; V: TRBV5-1; J: TRBJ1-2
DNA: TGTGCCAGTAGGCCGCGCGGGGGCTTGAACACTGAAGCTTTCTTT; CDR3: CASRPRGGLNTEAFF; D: -; size: -; length: 15; V: TRBV19; J: TRBJ1-1
DNA: TGTGCCAGCAGCATCCGGGACAGGGGGCTCTACGAGCAGTACTTC; CDR3: CASSIRDRGLYEQYF; D: TRBD1; size: -; length: 15; V: TRBV11-3; J: TRBJ2-7
DNA: TGTGCCAGCAAGGGGACTAGCGGGAGGGCGTCCTACAATGAGCAGTTCTTC; CDR3: CASKGTSGRASYNEQFF; D: TRBD2; size: -; length: 17; V: TRBV11-2; J: TRBJ2-1
DNA: TGCGCCAGCAGCCAAGATCAAACAGGGTTCTATGGCTACACCTTC; CDR3: CASSQDQTGFYGYTF; D: -; size: -; length: 15; V: TRBV4-1; J: TRBJ1-2
DNA: TGTGCCAGCAGTTTCCCCGGGACGGTCTATGGCTACACCTTC; CDR3: CASSFPGTVYGYTF; D: -; size: -; length: 14; V: TRBV28; J: TRBJ1-2
DNA: TGTGCCAGCAGTTTAGGGGACACCGCCTACGAGCAGTACTTC; CDR3: CASSLGDTAYEQYF; D: -; size: -; length: 14; V: TRBV27; J: TRBJ2-7
DNA: TGTGCCACCCCCCGTGGTATCGGCGGAGGCTACACCTTC; CDR3: CATPRGIGGGYTF; D: -; size: -; length: 13; V: TRBV10-3; J: TRBJ1-2
DNA: TGCGCCAGCAGTTGGGGACACAGGGACACCGGGGAGCTGTTTTTT; CDR3: CASSWGHRDTGELFF; D: -; size: -; length: 15; V: TRBV5-1; J: TRBJ2-2
DNA: TGTGCCATCAGTGAGACAGGGACTGAAGCTTTCTTT; CDR3: CAISETGTEAFF; D: -; size: few; length: 12; V: TRBV10-3; J: TRBJ1-1
DNA: TGTGCCAGCAGTGCTGGCAGGAACTATGGCTACACCTTC; CDR3: CASSAGRNYGYTF; D: -; size: -; length: 13; V: TRBV6-1; J: TRBJ1-2
DNA: TGTGCCAGTAGTATAGATCCCAATATACCCTACGAGCAGTACTTC; CDR3: CASSIDPNIPYEQYF; D: -; size: -; length: 15; V: TRBV19; J: TRBJ2-7
DNA: TGTGCCAGTAGTATCCGGGGGATGAACACTGAAGCTTTCTTT; CDR3: CASSIRGMNTEAFF; D: -; size: -; length: 14; V: TRBV19; J: TRBJ1-1
DNA: TGTGCCAGCAGCCCTACCGGGGGGAACACTGAAGCTTTCTTT; CDR3: CASSPTGGNTEAFF; D: -; size: -; length: 14; V: TRBV7-2; J: TRBJ1-1
DNA: TGTGCCAGCAGTTACGCCGGGACTAGGGATTGGCATGAGCAGTTCTTC; CDR3: CASSYAGTRDWHEQFF; D: TRBD2; size: -; length: 16; V: TRBV6-5; J: TRBJ2-1
DNA: TGTGCCAGCAGCCGAGACAGGGGCTCCTACAATGAGCAGTTCTTC; CDR3: CASSRDRGSYNEQFF; D: TRBD1; size: once; length: 15; V: TRBV7-9; J: TRBJ2-1
DNA: TGTGCTTGTTCAGGGGACCTCAGGCTGGGCTATGGCTACACCTTC; CDR3: CACSGDLRLGYGYTF; D: -; size: -; length: 15; V: TRBV6-1; J: TRBJ1-2
DNA: TGCGCCAGCAGCTTAGACCCAAAAACACCAGGGAATACTGGAAACACCATATATTTT; CDR3: CASSLDPKTPGNTGNTIYF; D: -; size: -; length: 19; V: TRBV5-1; J: TRBJ1-3